Shown below are 3 T cell receptor beta chains from a single sample sequenced in a study of CD8+ T cells in alopecia areata. Extraction and reverse transcription of RNA yielded cDNA as the sequencing template. Repertoires were generated with immunoSEQ multiplex PCR, while TCRdb's copy carries only in-frame clones and drops some. The table shows more than 95,000 clones, with about 61% occurring only once. The treatment here: oral pan-JAK inhibitor, 5-10 mg twice daily. Sequences were derived from CD8+ T cells sorted from blood, sampled at week 4, from a patient treated with tofacitinib. Receptor source: a human donor with alopecia areata.

In this sample, this clone turned up a few times. This chain's CDR3 is CASPGDGHQETQYF. CDR3 bases: TGTGCCAGCCCCGGGGACGGTCACCAAGAGACCCAGTACTTC. The chain links TRBV6-1 to TRBJ2-5; the D gene could be TRBD1 or TRBD2 (5 bases each). CDR1 and CDR2 (germline): MNHNS, SASEGT. Trimming cost V 8 bases and J 0 bases, with 13 bases left between them. The CDR3 has 14 residues.

This clone is a singleton in its sample. The rearrangement joins TRBV25-1 to TRBJ1-2, with 7 bases that match TRBD1. V was clipped by 5 bases and J by 6 bases; unmatched bases: 3. CDR3 length equals 12 residues. The germline V gene has CDR1 MGHDK and CDR2 SYGVNS. This CDR3 is CASSTQGDGYTF. The CDR3 DNA reads as TGTGCCAGCAGTACTCAGGGGGATGGCTACACCTTC.

CDR3 loop: CASSPSTEHTIYF. The CDR3 DNA reads as TGTGCCAGCAGCCCAAGCACTGAGCACACCATATATTTT. The rearrangement uses TRBV7-9 and TRBJ1-3; no clear D gene. This CDR3 contains 13 residues. V was cut by 5 bases and J by 8 bases, with 13 bases left in between. The germline gives CDR1 SEHNR, CDR2 FQNEAQ (reference sequence).